The clone carrying this TCR beta chain was detected only a few times. Its matching antigen is unknown. The use of previously described methods and listed TCR primers produced the bulk TCR libraries. TCRdb independently ran MiXCR on the PCR reads; one entry per CDR3 protein. The sample records 79,000 or so distinct CDR3 sequences, more than 20% being singletons. These data originate in a study of molecular identifiers for immune sequencing clone quantification. On the study more broadly: Within a replicate experiment, RNA obtained from either about 21,000 or 97,000 naive CD8 cells was divided into five aliquots, and four of those aliquots were then sequenced. Study results and limitations: Sizes of highly expanded clones could be underestimated through identical TCRs sharing a barcode.

Germline V gives CDR1 SGHVS, CDR2 FQNEAQ. V dropped 7 bases and J dropped 4 bases, with 17 bases sitting between them. The CDR3 covers 14 residues. This sequence originates from a human donor in good health. Some libraries in this study had Jurkat cell RNA spiked in. The sequenced sample consisted of naive CD8+ T cells from blood, with Jurkat cell RNA spiked in. The subset denotes: FACS-sorted CD8+CD4-CCR7+CD45RA+ naive T cells. The J gene is TRBJ2-7, the V gene TRBV7-8, with D uncertain. CDR3 sequence reads: CASTNPLPGYEQYF. In DNA form, the CDR3 reads TGTGCCAGCACCAACCCGCTGCCGGGTTACGAGCAGTACTTC.